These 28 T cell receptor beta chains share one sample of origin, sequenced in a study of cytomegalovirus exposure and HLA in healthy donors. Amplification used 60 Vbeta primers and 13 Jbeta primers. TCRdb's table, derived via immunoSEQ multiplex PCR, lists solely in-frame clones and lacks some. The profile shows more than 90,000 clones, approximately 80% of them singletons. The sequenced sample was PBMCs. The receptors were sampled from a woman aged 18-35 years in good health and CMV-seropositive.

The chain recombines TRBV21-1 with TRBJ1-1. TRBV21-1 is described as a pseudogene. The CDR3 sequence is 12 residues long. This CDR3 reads CASSGGVAEAFF. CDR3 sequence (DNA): TGTGCCAGCTCCGGCGGTGTGGCTGAAGCTTTCTTT.

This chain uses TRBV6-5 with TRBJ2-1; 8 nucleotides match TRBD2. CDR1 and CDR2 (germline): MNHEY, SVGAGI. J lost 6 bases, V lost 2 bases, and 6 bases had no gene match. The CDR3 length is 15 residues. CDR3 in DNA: TGTGCCAGCAGTTACGATGCGGGAGGCTTCAATGAGCAGTTCTTC. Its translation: CASSYDAGGFNEQFF.

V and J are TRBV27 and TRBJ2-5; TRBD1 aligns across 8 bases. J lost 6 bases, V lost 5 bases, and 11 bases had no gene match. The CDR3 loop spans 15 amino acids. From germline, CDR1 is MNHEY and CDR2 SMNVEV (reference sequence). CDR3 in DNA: TGTGCCAGCAGTCTCCCGTCAGGGGGCTTGAAGACCCAGTACTTC. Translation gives CASSLPSGGLKTQYF.

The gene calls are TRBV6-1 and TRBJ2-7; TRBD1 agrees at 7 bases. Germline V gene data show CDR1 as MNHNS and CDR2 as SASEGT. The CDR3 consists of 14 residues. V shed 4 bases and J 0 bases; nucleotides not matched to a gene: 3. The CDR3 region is CASSGPGGSYEQYF. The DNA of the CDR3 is TGTGCCAGCAGTGGCCCAGGGGGCTCCTACGAGCAGTACTTC.

CDR3 DNA: TGTGCCAGCACAAGGGGGAACACAGATACGCAGTATTTT. The encoded protein is CASTRGNTDTQYF. The chain recombines TRBV27 with TRBJ2-3; possible D gene TRBD1, 6 bases. V gave up 7 bases and J gave up 2 bases, with 10 bases separating them. Germline assignment: CDR1 MNHEY and CDR2 SMNVEV (reference sequence). There are 13 residues in the CDR3.

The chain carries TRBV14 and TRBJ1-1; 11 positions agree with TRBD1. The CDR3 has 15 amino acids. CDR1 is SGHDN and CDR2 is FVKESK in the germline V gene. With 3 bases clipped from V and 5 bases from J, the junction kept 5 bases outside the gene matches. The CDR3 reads CASSQGQGVWTEAFF. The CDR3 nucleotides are TGTGCCAGCAGCCAGGGACAGGGGGTATGGACTGAAGCTTTCTTT.

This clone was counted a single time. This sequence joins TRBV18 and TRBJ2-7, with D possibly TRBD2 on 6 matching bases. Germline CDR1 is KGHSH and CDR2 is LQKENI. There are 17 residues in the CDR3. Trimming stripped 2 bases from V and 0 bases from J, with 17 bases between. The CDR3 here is CASSPLGQTGSSYEQYF. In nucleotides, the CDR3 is TGTGCCAGCTCACCATTGGGCCAGACCGGGAGCTCCTACGAGCAGTACTTC.

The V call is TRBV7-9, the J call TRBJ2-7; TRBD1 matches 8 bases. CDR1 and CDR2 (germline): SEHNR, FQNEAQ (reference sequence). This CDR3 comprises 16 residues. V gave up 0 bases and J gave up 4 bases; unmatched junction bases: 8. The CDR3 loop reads CASSLAQGARVYEQYF. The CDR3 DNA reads TGTGCCAGCAGCTTAGCGCAGGGGGCAAGGGTATACGAGCAGTACTTC.

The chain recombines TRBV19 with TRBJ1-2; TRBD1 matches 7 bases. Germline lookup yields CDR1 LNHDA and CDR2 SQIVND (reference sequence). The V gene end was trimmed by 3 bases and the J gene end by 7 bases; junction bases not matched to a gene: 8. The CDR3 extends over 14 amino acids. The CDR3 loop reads CASSIGAGGGGYTF. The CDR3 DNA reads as TGTGCCAGTAGTATTGGGGCAGGGGGAGGTGGCTACACCTTC.

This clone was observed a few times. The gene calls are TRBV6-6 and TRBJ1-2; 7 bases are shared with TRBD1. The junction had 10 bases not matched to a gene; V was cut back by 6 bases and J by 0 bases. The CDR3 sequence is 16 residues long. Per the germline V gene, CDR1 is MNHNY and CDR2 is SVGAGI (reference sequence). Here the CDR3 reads CASSSPRQGPNYGYTF. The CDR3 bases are TGTGCCAGCAGCTCGCCCCGACAGGGACCTAACTATGGCTACACCTTC.

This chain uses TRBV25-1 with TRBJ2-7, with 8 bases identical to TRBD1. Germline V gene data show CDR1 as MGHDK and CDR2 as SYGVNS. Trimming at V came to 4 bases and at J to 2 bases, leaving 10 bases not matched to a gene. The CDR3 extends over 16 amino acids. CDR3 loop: CASSAAGTGDPYEQYF. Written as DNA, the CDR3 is TGTGCCAGCAGTGCAGCCGGGACAGGTGATCCCTACGAGCAGTACTTC.

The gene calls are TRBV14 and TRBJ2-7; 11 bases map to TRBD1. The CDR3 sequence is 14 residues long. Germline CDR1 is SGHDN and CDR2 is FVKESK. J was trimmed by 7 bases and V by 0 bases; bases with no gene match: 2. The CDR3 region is CASSQDGTGGEQYF. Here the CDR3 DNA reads TGTGCCAGCAGCCAAGATGGGACAGGGGGAGAGCAGTACTTC. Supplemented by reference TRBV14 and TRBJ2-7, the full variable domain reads EAGVTQFPSHSVIEKGQTVTLRCDPISGHDNLYWYRRVMGKEIKFLLHFVKESKQDESGMPNNRFLAERTGGTYSTLKVQPAELEDSGVYFCASSQDGTGGEQYFGPGTRLTVT.

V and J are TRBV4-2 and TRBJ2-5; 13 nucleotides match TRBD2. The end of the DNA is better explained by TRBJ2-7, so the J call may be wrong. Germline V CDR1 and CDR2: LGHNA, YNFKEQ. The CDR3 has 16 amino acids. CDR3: CASSLELAGGPYEQYF. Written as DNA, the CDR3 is TGTGCCAGCAGCCTAGAACTAGCGGGAGGGCCGTACGAGCAGTACTTC.

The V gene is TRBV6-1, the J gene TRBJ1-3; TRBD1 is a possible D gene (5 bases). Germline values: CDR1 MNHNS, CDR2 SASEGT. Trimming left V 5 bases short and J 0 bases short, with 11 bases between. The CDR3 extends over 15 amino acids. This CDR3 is CASSRDFLSGNTIYF. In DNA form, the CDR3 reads TGTGCCAGCAGTCGGGACTTCCTCTCTGGAAACACCATATATTTT.

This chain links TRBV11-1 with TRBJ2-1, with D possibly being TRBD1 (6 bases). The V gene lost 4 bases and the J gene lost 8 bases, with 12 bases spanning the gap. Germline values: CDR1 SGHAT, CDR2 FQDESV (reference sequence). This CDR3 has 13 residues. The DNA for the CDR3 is TGTGCCAGCAGCTCCAGGGGAATCTATGAGCAGTTCTTC. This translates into CASSSRGIYEQFF.

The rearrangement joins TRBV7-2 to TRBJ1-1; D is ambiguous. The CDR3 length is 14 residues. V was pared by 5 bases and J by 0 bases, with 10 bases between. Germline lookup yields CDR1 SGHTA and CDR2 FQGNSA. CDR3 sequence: CASSRGPMNTEAFF. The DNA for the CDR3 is TGTGCCAGCAGCCGCGGTCCAATGAACACTGAAGCTTTCTTT.

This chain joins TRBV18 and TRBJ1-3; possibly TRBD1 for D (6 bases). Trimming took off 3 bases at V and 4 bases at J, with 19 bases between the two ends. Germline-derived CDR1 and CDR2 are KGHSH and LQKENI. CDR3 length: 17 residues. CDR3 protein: CASSPPVTGRGGNTIYF. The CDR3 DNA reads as TGTGCCAGCTCACCTCCTGTGACAGGTCGAGGGGGAAACACCATATATTTT.

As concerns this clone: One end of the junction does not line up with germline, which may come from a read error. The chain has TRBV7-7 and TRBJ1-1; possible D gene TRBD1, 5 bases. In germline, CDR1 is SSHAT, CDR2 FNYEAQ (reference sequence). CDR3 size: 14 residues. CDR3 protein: CASSLAGGRTEAFF. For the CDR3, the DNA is TGTGCTAGCAGCTTAGCGGGGGGGAGGACTGAAGCTTTCTTT.

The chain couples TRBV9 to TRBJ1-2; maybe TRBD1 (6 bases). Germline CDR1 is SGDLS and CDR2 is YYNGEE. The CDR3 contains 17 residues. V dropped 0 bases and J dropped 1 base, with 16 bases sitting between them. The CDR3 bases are TGTGCCAGCAGCGTAGGGGTAGGGTGGGGGCATAACTATGGCTACACCTTC. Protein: CASSVGVGWGHNYGYTF.

CDR3 DNA sequence: TGCGCCAGCAGCCAAACGGGGGTGATATATGGCTACACCTTC. Translated: CASSQTGVIYGYTF. The chain has TRBV4-1 and TRBJ1-2; possible D gene TRBD1, 5 bases. Trimming took off 2 bases at V and 5 bases at J, with 12 bases between the two ends. Looked up from germline, CDR1 is MGHRA and CDR2 is YSYEKL. This CDR3 is built from 14 residues.

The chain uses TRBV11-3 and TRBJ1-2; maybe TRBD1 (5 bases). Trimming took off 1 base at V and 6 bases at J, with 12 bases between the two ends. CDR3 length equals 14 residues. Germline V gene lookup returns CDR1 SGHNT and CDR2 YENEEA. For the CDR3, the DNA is TGTGCCAGCAGCTTAGGAGGCAGGGAGGATGGCTACACCTTC. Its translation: CASSLGGREDGYTF.

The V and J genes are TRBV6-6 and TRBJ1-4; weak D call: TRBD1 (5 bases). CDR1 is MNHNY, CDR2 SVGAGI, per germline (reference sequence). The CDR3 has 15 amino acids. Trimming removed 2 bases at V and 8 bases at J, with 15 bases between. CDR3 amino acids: CASSYHPRVGEKLFF. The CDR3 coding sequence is TGTGCCAGCAGTTACCATCCCAGGGTAGGGGAAAAACTGTTTTTT.

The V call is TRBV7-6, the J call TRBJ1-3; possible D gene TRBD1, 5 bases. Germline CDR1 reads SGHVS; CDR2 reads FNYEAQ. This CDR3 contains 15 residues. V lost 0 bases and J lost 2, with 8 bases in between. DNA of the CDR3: TGTGCCAGCAGCTTAGCTGCGGGGCCTGGAAACACCATATATTTT. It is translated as CASSLAAGPGNTIYF.

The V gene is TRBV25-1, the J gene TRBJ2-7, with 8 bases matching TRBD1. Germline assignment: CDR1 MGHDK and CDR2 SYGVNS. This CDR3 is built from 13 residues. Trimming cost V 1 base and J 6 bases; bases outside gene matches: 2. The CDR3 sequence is CASSEWTGFEQYF. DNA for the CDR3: TGTGCCAGCAGTGAATGGACAGGGTTCGAGCAGTACTTC.

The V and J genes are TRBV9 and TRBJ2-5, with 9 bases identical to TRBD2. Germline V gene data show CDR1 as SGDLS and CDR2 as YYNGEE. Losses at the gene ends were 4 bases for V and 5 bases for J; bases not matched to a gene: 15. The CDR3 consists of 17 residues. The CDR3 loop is CASSPHRAGGLGETQYF. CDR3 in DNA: TGTGCCAGCAGCCCACACCGGGCGGGAGGGCTTGGCGAGACCCAGTACTTC.

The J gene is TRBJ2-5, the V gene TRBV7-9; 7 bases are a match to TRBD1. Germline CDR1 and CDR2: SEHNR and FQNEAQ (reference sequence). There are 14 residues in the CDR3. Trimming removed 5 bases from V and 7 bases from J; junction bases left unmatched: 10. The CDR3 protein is CASSVGQSKGTQYF. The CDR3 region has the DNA TGTGCCAGCAGCGTGGGACAGTCGAAGGGGACCCAGTACTTC.

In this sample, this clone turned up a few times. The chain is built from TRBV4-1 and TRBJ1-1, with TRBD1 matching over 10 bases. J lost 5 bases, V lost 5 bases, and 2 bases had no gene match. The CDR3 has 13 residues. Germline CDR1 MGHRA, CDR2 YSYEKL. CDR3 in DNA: TGCGCCAGCAGCGACAGGGGGCTGACTGAAGCTTTCTTT. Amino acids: CASSDRGLTEAFF.

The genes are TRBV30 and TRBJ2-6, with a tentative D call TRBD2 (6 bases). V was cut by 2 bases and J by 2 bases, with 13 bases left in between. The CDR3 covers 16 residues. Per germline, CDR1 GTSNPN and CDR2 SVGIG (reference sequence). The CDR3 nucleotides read TGTGCCTGGAGTTATCTTGGCGGGGCTGGGGCCAACGTCCTGACTTTC. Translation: CAWSYLGGAGANVLTF.